Following are 19 T cell receptor beta chains from one sample sequenced in a study of response to subunit inactivated influenza vaccine. TCRdb called the RT-PCR reads again in MiXCR, with one record for every CDR3 protein. The sample holds around 760,000 distinct CDR3 sequences, approximately 14% seen once. Sample: PBMCs from blood, taken around two weeks before vaccination. These receptors came from a middle-aged man who received an inactivated influenza vaccine.

This clonotype was picked up many times. The rearrangement joins TRBV24-1 to TRBJ2-7; a possible D gene is TRBD1 (5 bases). V was clipped by 10 bases and J by 6 bases, with 12 bases between them. The CDR3 runs to 11 residues. Per germline, CDR1 KGHDR and CDR2 SFDVKD. CDR3 in DNA: TGTGCCACGGGCCAGGGTTTCGAGCAGTACTTC. Translating it yields CATGQGFEQYF.

The sample holds a few counts of this clonotype. The chain couples TRBV7-8 to TRBJ2-7, with 7 positions matching TRBD2. V lost 6 bases, J lost 5 bases, and 7 bases stayed unmatched. There are 13 residues in the CDR3. Germline-derived CDR1 and CDR2 are SGHVS and FQNEAQ. Here the CDR3 DNA reads TGTGCCAGCAGTAAATCGGGACTAAACGAGCAGTACTTC. Translated, it gives CASSKSGLNEQYF.

The sample holds a few counts of this clonotype. The genes are TRBV30 and TRBJ1-2; D remains ambiguous. The length of the CDR3 is 12 residues. Germline V lookup: CDR1 GTSNPN, CDR2 SVGIG (reference sequence). V dropped 2 bases and J dropped 8 bases, with 12 bases sitting between them. The CDR3 DNA follows: TGTGCCTGGAGTTCCGGGGTAGGAGGCTACACCTTC. Translating it yields CAWSSGVGGYTF. The complete variable domain, with remaining parts taken from reference TRBV30 and TRBJ1-2, reads SQTIHQWPATLVQPVGSPLSLECTVEGTSNPNLYWYRQAAGRGLQLLFYSVGIGQISSEVPQNLSASRPQDRQFILSSKKLLLSDSGFYLCAWSSGVGGYTFGSGTRLTVV.

This clonotype was observed a few times. The rearrangement joins TRBV5-1 to TRBJ2-5; 11 bases align to TRBD1. This CDR3 comprises 15 residues. CDR1 SGHRS and CDR2 YFSETQ come from the germline V gene. The V gene end was trimmed by 4 bases and the J gene end by 4 bases; junction bases not matched to a gene: 6. DNA for the CDR3: TGCGCCAGCAGCGCTCCGGACAGGGGGCCAGAGACCCAGTACTTC. This translates into CASSAPDRGPETQYF.

This clonotype was detected a few times. V gene TRBV6-2 or TRBV6-3 combines with J gene TRBJ2-7, with TRBD1 identical over 8 bases. Germline values: CDR1 MNHEY, CDR2 SVGEGT. The CDR3 runs 14 residues. The trim removed 7 bases at V and 2 bases at J, leaving 7 bases unmatched. Here the CDR3 reads CASTFDRGPYEQYF. CDR3 DNA: TGTGCCAGCACCTTCGACAGGGGCCCCTACGAGCAGTACTTC.

Many counts were recorded for this clonotype. CDR3 in DNA: TGCAGTGCTAGAAGCCCACGGGAGGGCCTCAACGAGCAGTACTTC. Its protein is CSARSPREGLNEQYF. This rearrangement joins TRBV20-1 to TRBJ2-7, with 8 bases lining up with TRBD2. V dropped 2 bases and J dropped 5; count of bases not matched to a gene: 11. Germline-derived CDR1 and CDR2 are DFQATT and SNEGSKA (reference sequence). This CDR3 has 15 residues.

V is TRBV6-2 or TRBV6-3 and J is TRBJ2-5; 10 positions match TRBD2. The CDR3 consists of 16 residues. Unmatched junction bases numbered 7, after V lost 5 bases and J lost 1 base. CDR1 and CDR2 from the germline V gene are MNHEY and SVGEGT. The CDR3 is CASSRTSGAIQETQYF. The CDR3, as DNA: TGTGCCAGCAGTCGCACTAGCGGGGCCATCCAAGAGACCCAGTACTTC.

The chain has TRBV3-1 and TRBJ2-1; 10 nucleotides match TRBD2. The CDR3 has 19 residues. Looked up from germline, CDR1 is LGHDT and CDR2 is YNNKEL (reference sequence). J lost 8 bases, V lost 6 bases, and 22 bases had no gene match. CDR3 protein: CASRSSFPPLAGEGDEQFF. Here the CDR3 DNA reads TGTGCCAGCAGGAGTTCCTTCCCACCTCTAGCGGGGGAGGGCGATGAGCAGTTCTTC.

Written as DNA, the CDR3 is TGTGCCATCAACACCAGGGAAACAGATACGCAGTATTTT. It specifies CAINTRETDTQYF. The V call is TRBV10-3, the J call TRBJ2-3, with D perhaps matching TRBD1 (5 bases). Per the germline V gene, CDR1 is ENHRY and CDR2 is SYGVKD. This CDR3 spans 13 amino acids. The ends were cut back, 7 bases at V and 3 bases at J, with 11 bases in the middle.

This clonotype was counted at least ten times. The chain employs TRBV20-1 and TRBJ2-7; 10 bases line up with TRBD2. This CDR3 has 14 amino acids. The V gene's germline CDR1 is DFQATT and CDR2 SNEGSKA (reference sequence). V was pared by 6 bases and J by 4 bases, with 9 bases of the junction left unmatched. CDR3 sequence (DNA): TGCAGTGCCATAGAGACTAGCGGGCTTTACGAGCAGTACTTC. It specifies CSAIETSGLYEQYF.

Only a few counts were recorded for this clonotype. This CDR3 is CASSITSANTGELFF. The CDR3 DNA follows: TGTGCCAGCAGTATCACTAGCGCGAACACCGGGGAGCTGTTTTTT. The V gene is TRBV28, the J gene TRBJ2-2; 7 bases line up with TRBD2. CDR1 is MDHEN and CDR2 is SYDVKM in the germline V gene. V shed 5 bases, J shed 0 bases, and the junction held 3 bases outside the gene matches. The CDR3 runs 15 residues.

This clonotype has just a few counts. This could be a read error, since a much larger clone is one nucleotide away. This chain joins TRBV9 and TRBJ2-1; 7 bases align to TRBD1. V shed 3 bases and J 3 bases; nucleotides not matched to a gene: 0. CDR3 length equals 13 residues. Germline V gives CDR1 SGDLS, CDR2 YYNGEE. The CDR3 protein is CASSGDSYNEQFF. The CDR3 DNA follows: TGTGCCAGCAGCGGGGACAGCTACAATGAGCAGTTCTTC.

This clonotype has just a few counts. The genes are TRBV6-6 and TRBJ2-7, with D maybe TRBD2 (6 bases). The CDR3 is 13 residues long. The germline V gene encodes CDR1 MNHNY and CDR2 SVGAGI (reference sequence). Deletions cut 2 bases from V and 6 bases from J, with 11 bases between. CDR3 DNA: TGTGCCAGCAGTTACCTGACTAGAGGCGAGCAGTACTTC. Translating gives CASSYLTRGEQYF.

This clonotype was observed a few times. The gene calls are TRBV11-2 and TRBJ1-4; D is undetermined. The ends were cut back, 4 bases at V and 3 bases at J, with 12 bases in the middle. Germline lookup yields CDR1 SGHAT and CDR2 FQNNGV. The length of the CDR3 is 15 residues. This CDR3 reads CASSSGNAANEKLFF. The CDR3 coding sequence is TGTGCCAGCAGCTCTGGTAACGCAGCTAATGAAAAACTGTTTTTT. The full variable domain, rest sourced from reference TRBV11-2 and TRBJ1-4, is EAGVAQSPRYKIIEKRQSVAFWCNPISGHATLYWYQQILGQGPKLLIQFQNNGVVDDSQLPKDRFSAERLKGVDSTLKIQPAKLEDSAVYLCASSSGNAANEKLFFGSGTQLSVL.

V and J are TRBV3-1 and TRBJ2-1, with 11 nucleotides matching TRBD2. From germline, CDR1 is LGHDT and CDR2 YNNKEL (reference sequence). J gave up 5 bases and V 2 bases, and 2 bases lay outside the gene matches. The CDR3 has 15 amino acids. CDR3 amino acids: CASSQLAGGHNEQFF. CDR3 bases: TGTGCCAGCAGCCAACTAGCGGGAGGCCACAATGAGCAGTTCTTC.

The V and J genes are TRBV3-1 and TRBJ1-4, with TRBD1 as a possible D gene (6 bases). The CDR3 length is 16 residues. With 4 bases removed from V and 4 bases from J, the gap between germline ends came to 16 bases. Germline CDR1 LGHDT, CDR2 YNNKEL (reference sequence). CDR3 sequence reads: CASSRRGHRVNEKLFF. In DNA form, the CDR3 reads TGTGCCAGCAGCCGACGGGGGCACAGGGTTAATGAAAAACTGTTTTTT.

This clonotype was found a few times. One end of the junction does not line up with germline, which may come from a read error. The genes are TRBV18 and TRBJ2-5; 12 nucleotides match TRBD2. Germline V lookup: CDR1 KGHSH, CDR2 LQKENI. The CDR3 sequence is 17 residues long. The CDR3 spells CASSQVMTSGREETQHF. The CDR3 DNA reads TGTGCCAGCTCACAGGTGATGACTAGCGGGAGAGAAGAGACCCAGCACTTC.

This clonotype was detected many times. The chain has TRBV4-1 and TRBJ2-1; D may be TRBD2 (5 bases). The CDR3 spans 13 residues. Between the trimmed V and J ends, which lost 4 bases and 8 bases, there was a span of 12 bases. The germline V gene has CDR1 MGHRA and CDR2 YSYEKL. CDR3: CASSPPTDYEQFF. For the CDR3, the DNA is TGCGCCAGCAGCCCCCCAACGGACTATGAGCAGTTCTTC.

This clonotype was recorded a few times. CDR3 loop: CAIASPPNEQFF. The CDR3 region has the DNA TGTGCCATTGCTTCCCCCCCCAATGAGCAGTTCTTC. This chain joins TRBV10-3 and TRBJ2-1; D is ambiguous. CDR3 size: 12 residues. Germline CDR1 ENHRY, CDR2 SYGVKD. V was clipped by 9 bases and J by 6 bases, with 12 bases between them.